The text below deals with one T cell receptor beta chain. This clone was counted once. What antigen it recognizes has not been identified. No much larger clone exists at a distance of one base, and base qualities are not known. The germline V gene (reference sequence) supplies CDR1 SEHNR and CDR2 FQNEAQ. After removal of 6 bases from V and 4 bases from J, the junction retains 13 bases not matched to a gene. The CDR3 numbers 17 residues from cysteine through phenylalanine. Solely the CDR3 DNA is kept, with 51 bases framed from the first base. The immunoSEQ Assay, a bias-controlled multiplex PCR, was used to amplify TCRbeta CDR3 regions from genomic DNA. Turning to the authors' computational methods: The number of nucleated cells in each sample was estimated by amplification of reference gene primers within the assay. Sequence reads were collapsed and filtered to measure the absolute abundance of every unique TCRbeta CDR3 rearrangement. For each sample, productive Simpson clonality was calculated by taking the square root of Simpson's diversity index across productive rearrangements. TCRdb mirrors the immuneACCESS table, restricted to in-frame sequences. Some clones are absent from its copies; in checked studies, under half trace to an unresolved V gene, and the reason for the others is unknown. The V and J calls and clone size are taken from that table; D and trimming were inferred from the DNA. This sample lists 130,000 to 150,000 clones; 85% were detected once. 6.2% of the sample lies in the top ten.

The data belong to a study of blood T cell repertoires in COVID-19 (dated by TCRdb to 2018 to 2021). A note on the overall study: The collaborator samples originated in the United States, Italy and Spain and spanned the acute and convalescent phases of COVID-19. The repertoires were made available in a free public database intended to serve as a resource for research on the immune response to SARS-CoV-2. HLA class I and class II types, where available, came from metadata supplied by the sample provider rather than from assay-based typing. Subjects who had been exposed to COVID-19, were actively infected with it, or had recovered from it provided the deeply sampled blood TCRbeta repertoires that made up the dataset. The sample metadata nearly always contained a de-identified subject ID, COVID-19 status, age in years and sex. The samples were drawn from two sources: the first 160 participants of the ongoing ImmuneRACE study, and 1,254 subjects contributed by 6 global collaborators. The material from the prospective study consisted of cDNA or gDNA derived from T cells, B-cell-depleted T cells, or PBMCs.

In the prospective study, participants were 18 to 89 years old, resided in fewer than 25 geographic areas of the United States, and were enrolled through a virtual design. Cohort assignment in the prospective study relied on participant-reported clinical history from a screening survey and a study questionnaire. ImmuneRACE Cohort 3 recovered participants were defined by two consecutive negative NP/OP PCR tests, healthcare professional clearance, or symptom resolution. Each participant in the prospective study had whole blood, serum and a nasopharyngeal or oropharyngeal swab collected by mobile phlebotomists. Prospective study participants could optionally give additional blood draws and questionnaires over an approximately 2-month period. Before DNA extraction, blood samples from the prospective study were shipped at room temperature or frozen. What the work shows at the level of the full study, not this receptor alone: The quantity of clinical and demographic metadata differed by source and by participant and was supplied without curation.

This TCR was sampled from a woman between 35 and 50 years old who had recovered from COVID-19. Input material: PBMCs or T cells enriched from blood (not recorded which). Here the chain combines TRBV7-9 and TRBJ2-5; 11 of the junction bases match TRBD2. The CDR3 region: CASSSTSTSGKRETQYF. DNA sequence: TGTGCCAGCAGTTCCACGTCGACTAGCGGGAAGAGAGAGACCCAGTACTTC.